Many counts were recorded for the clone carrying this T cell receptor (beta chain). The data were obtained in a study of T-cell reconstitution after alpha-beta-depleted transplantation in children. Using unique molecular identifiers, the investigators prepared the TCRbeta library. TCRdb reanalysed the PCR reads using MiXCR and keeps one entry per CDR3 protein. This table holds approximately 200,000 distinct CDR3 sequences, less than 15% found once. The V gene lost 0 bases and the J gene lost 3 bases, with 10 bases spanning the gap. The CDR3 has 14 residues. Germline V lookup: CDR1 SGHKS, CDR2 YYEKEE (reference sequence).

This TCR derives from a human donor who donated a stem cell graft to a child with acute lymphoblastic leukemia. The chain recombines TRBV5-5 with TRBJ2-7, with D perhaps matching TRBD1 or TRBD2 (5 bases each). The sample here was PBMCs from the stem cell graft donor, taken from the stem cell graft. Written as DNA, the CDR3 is TGTGCCAGCAGCTTGGCCGGGGCGGGCTACGAGCAGTACTTC. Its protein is CASSLAGAGYEQYF. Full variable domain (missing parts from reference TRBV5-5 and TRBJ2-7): DAGVTQSPTHLIKTRGQQVTLRCSPISGHKSVSWYQQVLGQGPQFIFQYYEKEERGRGNFPDRFSARQFPNYSSELNVNALLLGDSALYLCASSLAGAGYEQYFGPGTRLTVT.